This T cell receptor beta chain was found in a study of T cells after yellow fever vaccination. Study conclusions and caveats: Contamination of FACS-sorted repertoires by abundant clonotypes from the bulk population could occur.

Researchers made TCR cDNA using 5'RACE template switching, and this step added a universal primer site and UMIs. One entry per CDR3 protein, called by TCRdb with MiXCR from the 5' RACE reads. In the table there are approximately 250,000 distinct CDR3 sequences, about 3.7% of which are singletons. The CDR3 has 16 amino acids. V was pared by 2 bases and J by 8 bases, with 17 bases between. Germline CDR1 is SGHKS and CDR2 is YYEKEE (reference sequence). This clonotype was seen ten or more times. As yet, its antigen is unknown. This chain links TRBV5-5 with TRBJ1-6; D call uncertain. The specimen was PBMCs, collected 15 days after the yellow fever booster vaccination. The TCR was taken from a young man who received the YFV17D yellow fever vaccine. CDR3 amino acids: CASSFVWASPDSPLHF. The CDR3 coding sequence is TGTGCCAGCAGCTTCGTTTGGGCCTCACCGGATTCACCCCTCCACTTT.